These T cell receptor beta chains were read from a single sample in a study of memory CD4+ T cells and cytomegalovirus serostatus. Using immunoSEQ multiplex PCR, the repertoire was profiled, and TCRdb retains in-frame clones only, with some absent. The sample records 40,000 to 55,000 clones, about 80% being singletons. Specimen: memory CD4+ T cells from blood. These receptors all stem from an adult in good health and CMV-seropositive. CDR3s include the opening cysteine and the closing phenylalanine or tryptophan. Fields, in order: D gene, V gene, CDR3 protein. A D gene is named only where the DNA matches it firmly.

>TRBD1|TRBV7-4
CASSRTGEGRIYNEQFF
>NA|TRBV14
CASSQVERRAGELFF
>NA|TRBV28
CASSLGGGAKEQYF
>NA|TRBV4-2
CASSQDLMATRTGYTF
>NA|TRBV19
CASTTETGSYGYTF
>TRBD1|TRBV28
CASSSRTGASYEQYF
>NA|TRBV7-9
CASIPTGGLNEKLFF
>TRBD2|TRBV2
CASSDWTGGNTGELFF
>NA|TRBV30
CAQKVTGSHGYTF
>NA|TRBV30
CAWSRQSGGYTF
>NA|TRBV7-2
CASSLLGPNEQFF
>NA|TRBV6-5
CASAGQNYGYTF
>TRBD2|TRBV7-2
CASSLNPGMGGGEQYF